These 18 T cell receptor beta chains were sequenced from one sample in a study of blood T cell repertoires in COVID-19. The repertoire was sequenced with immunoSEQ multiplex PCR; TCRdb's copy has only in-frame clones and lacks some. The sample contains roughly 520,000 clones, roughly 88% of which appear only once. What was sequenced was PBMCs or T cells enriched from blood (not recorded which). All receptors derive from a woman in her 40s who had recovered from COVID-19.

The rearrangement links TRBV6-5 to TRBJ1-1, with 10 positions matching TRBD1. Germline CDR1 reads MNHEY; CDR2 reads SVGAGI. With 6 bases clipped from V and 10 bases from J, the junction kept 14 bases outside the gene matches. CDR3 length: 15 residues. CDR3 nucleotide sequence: TGTGCCAGCAGGGGGACAGGGGCCTCATTCGGTTTAGCTTTCTTT. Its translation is CASRGTGASFGLAFF.

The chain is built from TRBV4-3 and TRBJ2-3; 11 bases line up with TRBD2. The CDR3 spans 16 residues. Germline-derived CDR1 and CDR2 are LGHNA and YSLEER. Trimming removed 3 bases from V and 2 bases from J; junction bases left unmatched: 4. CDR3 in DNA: TGCGCCAGCAGCCAGCAGACTAGCGGGATCACAGATACGCAGTATTTT. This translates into CASSQQTSGITDTQYF.

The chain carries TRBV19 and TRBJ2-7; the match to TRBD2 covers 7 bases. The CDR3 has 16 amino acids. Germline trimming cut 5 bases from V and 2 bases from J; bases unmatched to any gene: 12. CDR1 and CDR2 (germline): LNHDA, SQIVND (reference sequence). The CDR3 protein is CASSPRLGDYPYEQYF. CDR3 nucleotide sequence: TGTGCCAGTAGTCCCAGATTAGGGGACTACCCCTACGAGCAGTACTTC. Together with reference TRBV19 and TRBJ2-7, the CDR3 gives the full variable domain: DGGITQSPKYLFRKEGQNVTLSCEQNLNHDAMYWYRQDPGQGLRLIYYSQIVNDFQKGDIAEGYSVSREKKESFPLTVTSAQKNPTAFYLCASSPRLGDYPYEQYFGPGTRLTVT.

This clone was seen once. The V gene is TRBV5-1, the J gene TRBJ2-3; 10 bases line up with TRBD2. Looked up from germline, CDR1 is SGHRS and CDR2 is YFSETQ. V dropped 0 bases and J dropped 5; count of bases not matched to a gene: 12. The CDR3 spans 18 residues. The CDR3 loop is CASSLDTGAGGKVDTQYF. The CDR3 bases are TGCGCCAGCAGCTTGGACACTGGAGCGGGAGGGAAGGTAGATACGCAGTATTTT.

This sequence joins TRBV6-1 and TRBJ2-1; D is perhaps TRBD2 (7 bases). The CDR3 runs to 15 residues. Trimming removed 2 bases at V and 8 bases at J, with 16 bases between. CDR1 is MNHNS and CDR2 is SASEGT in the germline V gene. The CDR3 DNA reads TGTGCCAGCAGTGAATGGGGGGGCGAGAGCGATGAGCAGTTCTTC. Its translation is CASSEWGGESDEQFF.

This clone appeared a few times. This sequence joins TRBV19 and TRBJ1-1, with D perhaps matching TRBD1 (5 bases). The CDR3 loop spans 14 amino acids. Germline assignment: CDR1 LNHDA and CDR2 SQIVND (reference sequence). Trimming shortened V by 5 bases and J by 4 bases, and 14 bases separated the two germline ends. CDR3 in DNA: TGTGCCAGTAGTGGGGCGGCCTCGGGCACTGAAGCTTTCTTT. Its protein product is CASSGAASGTEAFF.

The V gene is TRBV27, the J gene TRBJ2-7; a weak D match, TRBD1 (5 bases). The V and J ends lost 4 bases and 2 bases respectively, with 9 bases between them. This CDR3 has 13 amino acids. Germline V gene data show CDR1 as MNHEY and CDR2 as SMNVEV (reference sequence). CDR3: CASSSMGPYEQYF. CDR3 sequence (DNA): TGTGCCAGCAGTTCTATGGGGCCCTACGAGCAGTACTTC.

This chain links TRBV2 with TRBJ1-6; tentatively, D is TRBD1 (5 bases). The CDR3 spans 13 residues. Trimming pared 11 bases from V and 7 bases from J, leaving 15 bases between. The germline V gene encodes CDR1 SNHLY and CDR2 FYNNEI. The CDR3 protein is CAGAWGPNSPLHF. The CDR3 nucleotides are TGTGCCGGGGCGTGGGGTCCGAATTCACCCCTCCACTTT.

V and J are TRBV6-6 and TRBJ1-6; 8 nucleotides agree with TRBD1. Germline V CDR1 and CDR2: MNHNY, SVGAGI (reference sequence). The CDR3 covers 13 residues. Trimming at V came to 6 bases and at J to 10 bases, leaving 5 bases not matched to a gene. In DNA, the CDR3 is TGTGCCAGCAGCCGGACAGGGAACTCACCCCTCCACTTT. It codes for CASSRTGNSPLHF.

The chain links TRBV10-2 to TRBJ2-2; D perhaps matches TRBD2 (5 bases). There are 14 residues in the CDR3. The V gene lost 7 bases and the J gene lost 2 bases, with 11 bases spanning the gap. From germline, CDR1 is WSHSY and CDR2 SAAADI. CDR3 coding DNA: TGCGCCAGCAAACTAGACGGCAACACCGGGGAGCTGTTTTTT. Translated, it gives CASKLDGNTGELFF.

DNA for the CDR3: TGTGCCACCAGGCCAGGATTAGCGGGTACAGATACGCAGTATTTT. It encodes CATRPGLAGTDTQYF. V and J are TRBV24-1 and TRBJ2-3, with TRBD2 matching 7 bases. Germline V lookup: CDR1 KGHDR, CDR2 SFDVKD. V dropped 7 bases and J dropped 3; count of bases not matched to a gene: 9. The CDR3 runs 15 residues.

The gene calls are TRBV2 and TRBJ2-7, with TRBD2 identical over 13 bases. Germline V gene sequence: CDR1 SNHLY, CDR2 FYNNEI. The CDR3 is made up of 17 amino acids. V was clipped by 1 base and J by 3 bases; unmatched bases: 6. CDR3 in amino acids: CASSEDRTSGSVYEQYF. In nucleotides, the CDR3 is TGTGCCAGCAGTGAAGACCGGACTAGCGGGAGTGTCTACGAGCAGTACTTC.

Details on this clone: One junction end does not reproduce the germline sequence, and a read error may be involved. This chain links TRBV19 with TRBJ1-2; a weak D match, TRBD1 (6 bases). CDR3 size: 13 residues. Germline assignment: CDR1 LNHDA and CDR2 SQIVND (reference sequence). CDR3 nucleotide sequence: TGTGCCAGTAGTGTAGACAGGCACTATGGCTACACCTTC. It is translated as CASSVDRHYGYTF.

The CDR3 sequence is CASSLKAGQGMHEQYF. As DNA, the CDR3 is TGTGCCAGCAGCTTGAAGGCGGGACAGGGGATGCACGAGCAGTACTTC. V gene TRBV5-4 combines with J gene TRBJ2-7, with 10 bases identical to TRBD1. Trimming at V came to 1 base and at J to 5 bases, leaving 9 bases not matched to a gene. The CDR3 runs to 16 residues. CDR1 and CDR2 (germline): SGHNT, YYREEE (reference sequence).

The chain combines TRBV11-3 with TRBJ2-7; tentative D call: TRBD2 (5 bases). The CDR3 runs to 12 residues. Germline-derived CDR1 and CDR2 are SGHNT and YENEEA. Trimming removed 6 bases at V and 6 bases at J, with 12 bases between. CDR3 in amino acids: CASSAGRGEQYF. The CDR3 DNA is TGTGCCAGCAGTGCTGGACGGGGCGAGCAGTACTTC.

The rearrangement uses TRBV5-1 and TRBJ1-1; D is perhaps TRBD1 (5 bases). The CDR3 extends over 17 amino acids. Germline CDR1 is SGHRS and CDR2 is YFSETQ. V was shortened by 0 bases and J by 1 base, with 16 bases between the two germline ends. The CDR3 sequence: CASSLGIYLTANTEAFF. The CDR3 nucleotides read TGCGCCAGCAGCTTGGGGATATATCTGACAGCGAACACTGAAGCTTTCTTT.

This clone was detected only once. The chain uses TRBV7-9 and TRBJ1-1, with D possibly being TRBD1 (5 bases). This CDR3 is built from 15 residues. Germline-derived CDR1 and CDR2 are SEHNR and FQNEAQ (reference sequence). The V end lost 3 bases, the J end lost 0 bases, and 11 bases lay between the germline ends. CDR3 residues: CASSFGAKVNTEAFF. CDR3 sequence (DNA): TGTGCCAGCAGCTTTGGGGCTAAGGTGAACACTGAAGCTTTCTTT.

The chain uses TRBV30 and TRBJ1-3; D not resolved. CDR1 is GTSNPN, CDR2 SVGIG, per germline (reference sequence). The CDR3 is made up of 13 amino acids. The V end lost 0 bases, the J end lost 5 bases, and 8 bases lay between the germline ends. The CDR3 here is CAWSVSLRNTIYF. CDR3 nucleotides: TGTGCCTGGAGTGTTTCCCTCCGAAACACCATATATTTT. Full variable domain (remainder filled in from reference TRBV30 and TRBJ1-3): SQTIHQWPATLVQPVGSPLSLECTVEGTSNPNLYWYRQAAGRGLQLLFYSVGIGQISSEVPQNLSASRPQDRQFILSSKKLLLSDSGFYLCAWSVSLRNTIYFGEGSWLTVV.